This T cell receptor (beta chain) was captured by sequencing in a study of blood T cell repertoires in COVID-19 (dated by TCRdb to about 2020). At the level of the whole study: Collaborator samples came from the United States, Italy and Spain and covered acute and convalescent phases of COVID-19. The sample metadata nearly always contained a de-identified subject ID, COVID-19 status, age in years and sex. Where available, HLA class I and class II types were obtained from metadata supplied by the sample provider rather than from assay-based typing. The repertoires were made available in a free public database intended to serve as a resource for research on the immune response to SARS-CoV-2. The material from the prospective study consisted of cDNA or gDNA derived from T cells, B-cell-depleted T cells, or PBMCs. The dataset comprised deeply sampled blood TCRbeta repertoires from subjects exposed to, actively infected with, or recovered from COVID-19. Samples came from the ongoing ImmuneRACE study (first 160 participants) plus 1,254 subjects from 6 global collaborators. General findings and caveats noted by the study authors: The quantity of clinical and demographic metadata differed by source and by participant and was supplied without curation.

Each collaborating institution followed its own protocols to collect whole blood in K2EDTA tubes. For TCRbeta analysis, collaborators shipped samples in one of three forms: frozen whole blood, isolated PBMCs, or DNA extracted from either of those sample types. As regards this clone: Its antigen is currently not known. Base-call qualities are not available, and no considerably larger clone is one nucleotide away.

The CDR3, from cysteine to phenylalanine, totals 16 residues. The read is trimmed to its CDR3 DNA, 48 bases read in frame from base 1. Per the germline V gene, MDHEN is the CDR1 and SYDVKM is the CDR2. The germline V and J ends show losses of 5 bases and 7 bases respectively, and no gene match explains 16 bases of the junction. TCRbeta CDR3 regions were amplified from genomic DNA using the immunoSEQ Assay, a bias-controlled multiplex PCR. On the study's bioinformatics: The number of nucleated cells in each sample was estimated from the amplification of reference gene primers within the assay. To quantify the absolute abundance of each unique TCRbeta CDR3 rearrangement, sequence reads were collapsed and filtered. For each sample, productive Simpson clonality was calculated by taking the square root of Simpson's diversity index across productive rearrangements. The table comes from immuneACCESS by way of TCRdb, which keeps in-frame sequences with V and J called. Part of the clones is missing from these tables; in studies checked, under half for an unresolved V gene and the rest for unknown reasons. V, J and clone size were drawn from that table, and D and trimming were deduced from the DNA. The sample yields around 240,000 clones; just under 85% were counted once. Clones ranked in the top ten supply 1.5% to 2% of the sample.

This TCR came from a woman of 80 years or more with acute or convalescent COVID-19. Material for sequencing was peripheral blood. This chain is built from TRBV28 and TRBJ1-2; the central 7 bases match TRBD1. CDR3 reads: CASSPGGPTGRRGYTF. Here is the DNA: TGTGCCAGCAGTCCGGGGGGGCCGACAGGGCGGCGTGGCTACACCTTC.